This T cell receptor beta chain was observed in a study of blood T cells in healthy people across ages. The CDR3 has 15 residues. Germline V lookup: CDR1 LNHDA, CDR2 SQIVND (reference sequence). The V gene lost 4 bases and the J gene lost 9 bases, with 19 bases spanning the gap. A sample-barcoded 5' primer and a J-beta primer mix were used in a second PCR of about 7 to 12 cycles. With 12 random nucleotides, a template-switch adaptor tagged each individual cDNA molecule. TCRdb used MiXCR to reprocess the 5' RACE reads, holding one entry per CDR3 protein. The sample has some 700,000 distinct CDR3 sequences; approximately 21% are singletons. This clonotype was seen a few times. Its antigen is undetermined. General observations from the study: Correlation between TCR beta diversity and naive T cell percentage was strong. Researchers judged that diversity estimates from one million T cells fell short of true values. Aged donors had fewer naive CD4+ cells and lower diversity than long-lived donors.

Sequenced sample: blood. The chain carries TRBV19 and TRBJ1-5; D ambiguous. The clonotype was recovered from a man aged 70-80 years in good health. The CDR3 here is CASSNGDRYFGPQHF. The CDR3 DNA reads as TGTGCCAGTAGTAATGGAGACCGGTACTTTGGGCCCCAGCATTTT.